Listed below are T cell receptor beta chains from one sample, sequenced in a study of control samples from healthy donors and cancer patients. TCRdb's table, derived via immunoSEQ multiplex PCR, lists solely in-frame clones and lacks some. The sample consists of around 95,000 clones, more than 75% of them appearing once. Sequenced: blood. The receptors stem from a woman between 50 and 59 years old in good health. CDR3s include the opening cysteine and the closing phenylalanine or tryptophan. The D gene is left open where the match is weak. Rows give clone size only sometimes, using once, few, many, or a class for an expanded clone.

D,size,V,J,CDR3,DNA
.,.,TRBV7-2,TRBJ2-3,CASSLDPTGTQYF,TGTGCCAGCAGCTTAGACCCGACCGGTACGCAGTATTTT
TRBD1,once,TRBV29-1,TRBJ1-2,CSVTGAAPIFYGYTF,TGCAGCGTGACAGGGGCTGCGCCGATCTTCTATGGCTACACCTTC
.,.,TRBV9,TRBJ2-2,CASSVGVTSYGELFF,TGTGCCAGCAGCGTAGGGGTGACCAGTTACGGGGAGCTGTTTTTT
TRBD1,.,TRBV9,TRBJ1-2,CASSAGQGAGGYGYTF,TGTGCCAGCAGCGCCGGACAGGGGGCAGGTGGCTATGGCTACACCTTC
.,.,TRBV6-5,TRBJ1-3,CASSYVSEGGNTIYF,TGTGCCAGCAGTTATGTATCCGAGGGGGGAAACACCATATATTTT
.,.,TRBV2,TRBJ2-5,CASRDNRARGETQYF,TGTGCCAGCAGGGACAACAGGGCCAGAGGGGAGACCCAGTACTTC
TRBD1,.,TRBV12-3/TRBV12-4,TRBJ1-2,CASSQMGQRGYTF,TGTGCCAGCAGTCAAATGGGACAGCGCGGCTACACCTTC
TRBD2,.,TRBV30,TRBJ2-7,CAWSPGGGRSYEQYF,TGTGCCTGGTCCCCCGGGGGGGGGCGATCCTACGAGCAGTACTTC
TRBD2,.,TRBV2,TRBJ2-7,CASTSERGGGEQYF,TGTGCCAGCACTTCTGAGCGGGGGGGCGGCGAGCAGTACTTC
TRBD2,.,TRBV15,TRBJ2-7,CATSMGEGPSYEQYF,TGTGCCACCAGCATGGGGGAGGGGCCCTCCTACGAGCAGTACTTC
.,few,TRBV5-4,TRBJ2-1,CASRLPGPAYNEQFF,TGTGCCAGCAGACTCCCGGGACCCGCCTACAATGAGCAGTTCTTC
.,.,TRBV30,TRBJ2-1,CAWGLGTVGNEQFF,TGTGCCTGGGGTCTAGGTACAGTGGGCAATGAGCAGTTCTTC
TRBD1,.,TRBV15,TRBJ2-2,CATSGRDRVTGELFF,TGTGCCACCAGCGGACGGGACAGGGTCACCGGGGAGCTGTTTTTT
.,.,TRBV7-9,TRBJ1-4,CASSLSIEKLFF,TGTGCCAGCAGCTTGAGTATCGAAAAACTGTTTTTT
.,.,TRBV12-3/TRBV12-4,TRBJ2-5,CASSLGETQYF,TGTGCCAGCAGTTTAGGAGAGACCCAGTACTTC
.,.,TRBV5-6,TRBJ2-4,CASSFPHFDRSKKNIQYF,TGTGCCAGCAGCTTTCCTCACTTCGACAGGAGCAAGAAAAACATTCAGTACTTC
.,.,TRBV6-5,TRBJ1-2,CASSYSGVSYGYTF,TGTGCCAGCAGTTACTCTGGGGTGAGCTATGGCTACACCTTC
.,.,TRBV6-6,TRBJ1-6,CASSYDIGPNSPLHF,TGTGCCAGCAGTTACGATATAGGCCCTAATTCACCCCTCCACTTT
.,.,TRBV6-5,TRBJ2-1,CASSWGGPYNEQFF,TGTGCCAGCAGTTGGGGTGGCCCCTACAATGAGCAGTTCTTC
TRBD1,.,TRBV11-1,TRBJ1-1,CASSSGQGGIEAFF,TGTGCCAGCAGCTCGGGACAGGGGGGGATTGAAGCTTTCTTT
TRBD1,few,TRBV6-6,TRBJ1-2,CASSPGQRYTF,TGTGCCAGCAGTCCGGGACAGCGTTACACCTTC
.,.,TRBV5-6,TRBJ2-1,CASSSRGSAYNEQFF,TGTGCCAGCAGCTCACGGGGGTCTGCTTACAATGAGCAGTTCTTC
TRBD2,.,TRBV6-6,TRBJ2-6,CASSLTKPIAGALSGANVLTF,TGTGCCAGCAGTCTCACTAAGCCAATAGCGGGGGCCCTCTCTGGGGCCAACGTCCTGACTTTC
.,.,TRBV9,TRBJ1-1,CASSVLSGGENTEAFF,TGTGCCAGCAGCGTTCTCTCGGGGGGGGAGAACACTGAAGCTTTCTTT
.,.,TRBV21-1,TRBJ2-1,CASTISGFF,TGTGCCAGCACCATTAGTGGGTTCTTC
.,.,TRBV14,TRBJ1-1,CASSSGIGTEAFF,TGTGCCAGCAGCTCAGGGATTGGCACTGAAGCTTTCTTT
.,.,TRBV2,TRBJ2-2,CASSESLINTGELFF,TGTGCCAGCAGTGAGAGCCTCATAAACACCGGGGAGCTGTTTTTT
.,.,TRBV20-1,TRBJ1-2,CSALTHGYTF,TGCAGTGCCCTCACGCATGGCTACACCTTC
.,.,TRBV30,TRBJ1-2,CAWSVPGDYGYTF,TGTGCCTGGAGTGTACCGGGGGACTATGGCTACACCTTC
.,.,TRBV14,TRBJ2-3,CASSQELTVRVDTQYF,TGTGCCAGCAGCCAAGAGCTAACAGTGAGAGTAGATACGCAGTATTTT
.,.,TRBV15,TRBJ2-7,CATSRDIRPPIYEQYF,TGTGCCACCAGCAGAGATATCCGCCCGCCGATCTACGAGCAGTACTTC
.,.,TRBV23-1,TRBJ1-1,CASSSWTLFTEAFF,TGCGCCAGCAGTAGCTGGACCCTTTTCACTGAAGCTTTCTTT
.,.,TRBV30,TRBJ2-5,CAWSSQETQYF,TGTGCCTGGAGCTCTCAAGAGACCCAGTACTTC
.,once,TRBV27,TRBJ1-2,CASSKQGFPRYGYTF,TGTGCCAGCAGTAAACAGGGCTTTCCCCGGTATGGCTACACCTTC
TRBD2,.,TRBV7-2,TRBJ2-5,CASSLAGPLAGGWETQYF,TGTGCCAGCAGCTTAGCGGGTCCCCTAGCGGGAGGGTGGGAGACCCAGTACTTC
.,few,TRBV19,TRBJ1-6,CASTIGRGGSPLHF,TGTGCCAGTACCATAGGTCGGGGAGGTTCACCCCTCCACTTT
.,.,TRBV11-3,TRBJ2-3,CASSARPGTDTQYF,TGTGCCAGCAGCGCCCGCCCCGGAACAGATACGCAGTATTTT
TRBD2,.,TRBV5-6,TRBJ2-3,CASSSRREGHTQYF,TGTGCCAGCAGCTCCAGGCGGGAGGGACATACGCAGTATTTT
.,.,TRBV19,TRBJ1-5,CASRRVGGHQPQHF,TGTGCCAGTCGTCGGGTTGGGGGTCACCAGCCCCAGCATTTT
TRBD2,.,TRBV2,TRBJ2-1,CASSPFSSGNNEQFF,TGTGCCAGCAGCCCGTTTTCTAGCGGCAACAATGAGCAGTTCTTC
TRBD2,.,TRBV6-5,TRBJ2-7,CASSYSSGGAYEQYF,TGTGCCAGCAGTTACTCTAGCGGGGGGGCCTACGAGCAGTACTTC
.,.,TRBV24-1,TRBJ2-3,CATSDALSRSRETSTDTQYF,TGTGCCACCAGTGATGCCCTCTCTCGGAGTCGGGAAACTAGCACAGATACGCAGTATTTT
.,.,TRBV7-3,TRBJ1-6,CASSPTRGGSPLHF,TGTGCCAGCAGCCCCACCCGGGGTGGCTCACCCCTCCACTTT
.,.,TRBV30,TRBJ1-5,CAWSVQDHQPQHF,TGTGCCTGGAGTGTACAGGATCATCAGCCCCAGCATTTT
.,.,TRBV29-1,TRBJ2-2,CSVVGYTGELFF,TGCAGCGTTGTTGGGTACACCGGGGAGCTGTTTTTT
.,.,TRBV7-6,TRBJ2-2,CASIEGGGGRPGELFF,TGTGCCAGCATCGAAGGGGGCGGGGGCCGCCCCGGGGAGCTGTTTTTT
.,.,TRBV6-5,TRBJ2-5,CATLKTALQETQYF,TGTGCCACGCTTAAGACGGCACTCCAAGAGACCCAGTACTTC
TRBD1,.,TRBV9,TRBJ1-2,CASSDRTGFHGYTF,TGTGCCAGCAGCGACCGGACAGGGTTTCATGGCTACACCTTC
.,few,TRBV7-2,TRBJ2-1,CASSLAIEQFF,TGTGCCAGCAGCTTAGCGATTGAGCAGTTCTTC